The 24 T cell receptor beta chains below were found in one sample sequenced in a study of T cell responses to AZD1222 COVID-19 vaccine. Assay used: immunoSEQ multiplex PCR; TCRdb lists only in-frame clones, some missing. Of around 170,000 clones in the sample, less than 95% were seen once. The starting material was peripheral blood, obtained on day 0 of AZD1222 vaccination. The receptors come from an adult in good health.

The chain joins TRBV4-3 to TRBJ2-3, with TRBD2 matching over 8 bases. The CDR3 spans 18 residues. Germline CDR1 and CDR2: LGHNA and YSLEER. The J segment lost 0 bases and the V segment lost 0 bases, leaving 8 bases of the junction unmatched. DNA of the CDR3: TGCGCCAGCAGCCAAGATACTGTAACGGGAGGGAGCACAGATACGCAGTATTTT. Its translation is CASSQDTVTGGSTDTQYF.

This rearrangement joins TRBV5-4 to TRBJ1-5; D might be TRBD1 (5 bases). The CDR3 totals 13 residues. Trimming left V 3 bases short and J 4 bases short, with 8 bases between. Looked up from germline, CDR1 is SGHNT and CDR2 is YYREEE (reference sequence). DNA for the CDR3: TGTGCCAGCAGCTGGGCAGGGAATCAGCCCCAGCATTTT. This gives the protein CASSWAGNQPQHF. Combining the CDR3 with reference TRBV5-4 and TRBJ1-5 gives the whole variable domain ETGVTQSPTHLIKTRGQQVTLRCSSQSGHNTVSWYQQALGQGPQFIFQYYREEENGRGNFPPRFSGLQFPNYSSELNVNALELDDSALYLCASSWAGNQPQHFGDGTRLSIL.

Only a few counts were recorded for this clone. The chain links TRBV11-3 to TRBJ1-6, with D perhaps TRBD1 (5 bases). In germline, CDR1 is SGHNT, CDR2 YENEEA. Between the trimmed V and J ends, which lost 1 base and 3 bases, there was a span of 10 bases. This CDR3 is 16 amino acids long. The CDR3 protein is CASSLGGAYYNSPLHF. CDR3 nucleotides: TGTGCCAGCAGCTTAGGAGGGGCGTACTATAATTCACCCCTCCACTTT. Drawing the rest from reference TRBV11-3 and TRBJ1-6, the complete variable domain is EAGVVQSPRYKIIEKKQPVAFWCNPISGHNTLYWYLQNLGQGPELLIRYENEEAVDDSQLPKDRFSAERLKGVDSTLKIQPAELGDSAVYLCASSLGGAYYNSPLHFGNGTRLTVT.

The V and J genes are TRBV11-3 and TRBJ2-7; D is possibly TRBD2 (5 bases). Germline CDR1 and CDR2: SGHNT and YENEEA. The CDR3 loop spans 15 amino acids. V was clipped by 2 bases and J by 0 bases, with 11 bases between them. The CDR3 DNA reads as TGTGCCAGCAGCTTACTCGGCGGGTCCTCCTACGAGCAGTACTTC. Protein sequence: CASSLLGGSSYEQYF.

The V gene is TRBV6-5, the J gene TRBJ1-2; D is ambiguous. The CDR3 sequence is 13 residues long. The V end was cut by 4 bases, the J end by 8 bases, with 14 bases between. Germline V gene lookup returns CDR1 MNHEY and CDR2 SVGAGI. Here the CDR3 DNA reads TGTGCCAGCAGTTCTTCAGGTTTGCTGGGCTACACCTTC. Its protein product is CASSSSGLLGYTF.

The chain carries TRBV7-9 and TRBJ2-1; 7 bases align to TRBD2. Per germline, CDR1 SEHNR and CDR2 FQNEAQ (reference sequence). V gave up 3 bases and J gave up 7 bases; unmatched junction bases: 3. This CDR3 region has 13 residues. CDR3 sequence: CASSLGGRNEQFF. The CDR3 DNA sequence: TGTGCCAGCAGCTTGGGGGGGAGAAATGAGCAGTTCTTC. Complete variable domain (other parts from reference TRBV7-9 and TRBJ2-1): DTGVSQNPRHKITKRGQNVTFRCDPISEHNRLYWYRQTLGQGPEFLTYFQNEAQLEKSRLLSDRFSAERPKGSFSTLEIQRTEQGDSAMYLCASSLGGRNEQFFGPGTRLTVL.

The chain recombines TRBV6-5 with TRBJ2-7; D may match TRBD1 or TRBD2 (5 bases each). V dropped 6 bases and J dropped 3 bases, with 12 bases sitting between them. CDR1 and CDR2 from the germline V gene are MNHEY and SVGAGI. The CDR3 loop spans 13 amino acids. The CDR3 here is CASRGDLLYEQYF. The CDR3 DNA sequence: TGTGCCAGCAGGGGGGACCTTCTCTACGAGCAGTACTTC.

With respect to this clone: Since no conserved phenylalanine or tryptophan closes the CDR3, a read error is the likely cause. It is unclear where the CDR3 begins or ends on the DNA, so no DNA is shown, and the CDR3 is as TCRdb lists it. The rearrangement uses TRBV14 and TRBJ1-1; TRBD1 reflects the table's D call only, with no check against the DNA. The CDR3 comprises 11 residues, both ends counted. Germline V lookup: CDR1 SGHDN, CDR2 FVKESK. The CDR3 is CASNTVPGPPA.

V and J are TRBV7-3 and TRBJ2-1; 7 nucleotides line up with TRBD2. The germline gives CDR1 SGHTA, CDR2 FQGTGA. J lost 7 bases, V lost 3 bases, and 15 bases had no gene match. This CDR3 comprises 17 residues. The CDR3: CASSFVGGWDKGNEQFF. DNA for the CDR3: TGTGCCAGCAGCTTTGTGGGAGGGTGGGATAAGGGAAATGAGCAGTTCTTC.

This clone was detected only once. The chain has TRBV12-3 or TRBV12-4 and TRBJ1-2, with a possible D match to TRBD1 (5 bases). CDR3 length: 13 amino acids. With 3 bases removed from V and 4 bases from J, the gap between germline ends came to 9 bases. CDR3 DNA: TGTGCCAGCAGTTTCGACAGCATCTATGGCTACACCTTC. This sequence encodes CASSFDSIYGYTF.

The chain is built from TRBV5-1 and TRBJ2-5, with D tentatively TRBD2 (5 bases). The V end was cut by 0 bases, the J end by 2 bases, with 17 bases between. Germline V CDR1 and CDR2: SGHRS, YFSETQ. The CDR3 loop spans 17 amino acids. CDR3 protein: CASSLAPVVWTQETQYF. CDR3 DNA: TGCGCCAGCAGCTTGGCCCCAGTAGTATGGACTCAAGAGACCCAGTACTTC.

V is TRBV28 and J is TRBJ1-4; a possible D gene is TRBD1 (6 bases). The CDR3 is 17 amino acids. The V gene lost 6 bases and the J gene lost 0 bases, with 17 bases spanning the gap. In germline, CDR1 is MDHEN, CDR2 SYDVKM. The CDR3 DNA follows: TGTGCCAGCAGCCGGGCGAGGGGGGGATCAACTAATGAAAAACTGTTTTTT. This gives the protein CASSRARGGSTNEKLFF.

The V call is TRBV19, the J call TRBJ1-4, with 8 bases aligning to TRBD1. V lost 5 bases and J lost 7; bases outside the gene matches: 6. This CDR3 has 14 residues. CDR1 LNHDA and CDR2 SQIVND come from the germline V gene (reference sequence). This chain's CDR3 is CASSAGQEREKLFF. The CDR3 DNA follows: TGTGCCAGTAGTGCGGGACAGGAGCGTGAAAAACTGTTTTTT.

This chain connects TRBV11-2 to TRBJ2-7; no firm D call. Germline CDR1 reads SGHAT; CDR2 reads FQNNGV. The CDR3 runs 13 residues. V was pared by 1 base and J by 1 base, with 5 bases between. CDR3 region: CASSLGRSYEQYF. DNA for the CDR3: TGTGCCAGCAGCTTAGGCCGATCCTACGAGCAGTACTTC.

The chain combines TRBV24-1 with TRBJ2-2; the match to TRBD1 covers 8 bases. This CDR3 comprises 16 residues. Germline-derived CDR1 and CDR2 are KGHDR and SFDVKD. With 4 bases clipped from V and 6 bases from J, the junction kept 9 bases outside the gene matches. The CDR3 here is CATSEISGTGPGELFF. CDR3 bases: TGTGCCACCAGTGAGATCTCCGGGACAGGCCCCGGGGAGCTGTTTTTT.

J is TRBJ2-1 and V is TRBV5-1; the D gene is possibly TRBD2 (6 bases). Germline assignment: CDR1 SGHRS and CDR2 YFSETQ. The V end was cut by 4 bases, the J end by 5 bases, with 16 bases between. The CDR3 length is 15 residues. DNA of the CDR3: TGCGCCAGCAGCGGGGGGATAGAGGGAGACAATGAGCAGTTCTTC. Residues: CASSGGIEGDNEQFF.

V is TRBV14 and J is TRBJ2-7; D unresolved. The V end was cut by 3 bases, the J end by 6 bases, with 12 bases between. The V gene's germline CDR1 is SGHDN and CDR2 FVKESK. The CDR3 loop spans 13 amino acids. The CDR3, as DNA: TGTGCCAGCAGCCACTTTTCTACGTCCGAGCAGTACTTC. Its protein is CASSHFSTSEQYF.

The rearrangement joins TRBV15 to TRBJ1-3; D may be TRBD1 (6 bases). The CDR3 loop spans 13 amino acids. V lost 6 bases, J lost 2 bases, and 8 bases lay in between. Germline V gene lookup returns CDR1 LNHNV and CDR2 YYDKDF (reference sequence). The CDR3 bases are TGTGCCACCAGGAGGACAGCTGGAAACACCATATATTTT. Translated: CATRRTAGNTIYF.

The chain links TRBV30 to TRBJ1-6, with 9 bases identical to TRBD1. Looked up from germline, CDR1 is GTSNPN and CDR2 is SVGIG (reference sequence). This CDR3 comprises 17 residues. Unmatched junction bases numbered 10, after V lost 1 base and J lost 6 bases. Here the CDR3 reads CAWSGTSGTGRNSPLHF. CDR3 sequence (DNA): TGTGCCTGGAGTGGAACCTCCGGGACAGGGCGTAATTCACCCCTCCACTTT.

V usage is TRBV20-1 and J usage is TRBJ2-1; D may be TRBD2 (5 bases). The CDR3 has 14 amino acids. Trimming left V 3 bases short and J 3 bases short, with 12 bases between. Germline V gene sequence: CDR1 DFQATT, CDR2 SNEGSKA (reference sequence). CDR3 amino acids: CSASVPGDYNEQFF. The CDR3 DNA follows: TGCAGTGCTAGTGTTCCCGGGGACTACAATGAGCAGTTCTTC.

CDR3 loop: CAWNAGLADYYEQYF. Here the CDR3 DNA reads TGTGCCTGGAACGCCGGACTAGCGGACTACTACGAGCAGTACTTC. J is TRBJ2-7 and V is TRBV30; 10 positions match TRBD2. Germline V lookup: CDR1 GTSNPN, CDR2 SVGIG (reference sequence). The CDR3 consists of 15 residues. J was trimmed by 3 bases and V by 4 bases; bases with no gene match: 9.

The chain employs TRBV11-3 and TRBJ2-2; 10 bases map to TRBD2. With V trimmed by 3 bases and J by 0 bases, 4 bases remained unmatched. The length of the CDR3 is 17 residues. In germline, CDR1 is SGHNT, CDR2 YENEEA. The CDR3 region has the DNA TGTGCCAGCAGCTTTCCAACTAGCGGGGCGAACACCGGGGAGCTGTTTTTT. Its translation: CASSFPTSGANTGELFF.

The chain couples TRBV5-1 to TRBJ2-5; 9 bases fit TRBD1. In germline, CDR1 is SGHRS, CDR2 YFSETQ. V lost 4 bases, J lost 4 bases, and 5 bases stayed unmatched. This CDR3 has 14 residues. CDR3 amino acids: CASSPGTGSETQYF. CDR3 DNA sequence: TGCGCCAGCAGCCCCGGGACAGGGTCAGAGACCCAGTACTTC.

The CDR3 region has the DNA TGTGCCAGCAGGGCGTCAGCCGATACGCAGTATTTT. Its translation is CASRASADTQYF. The rearrangement joins TRBV12-3 or TRBV12-4 to TRBJ2-3; D remains ambiguous. The CDR3 spans 12 residues. V was pared by 6 bases and J by 6 bases, with 10 bases between.